This T cell receptor (beta chain) was obtained from a study of T cell responses to AZD1222 COVID-19 vaccine. Findings and caveats of the study: Regions 160-218 and 743-854 held dominance among vaccine-associated CD4 TCRs, which spanned spike.

The table lists this clone with a few counts. Its matching antigen is unknown. Sequencing was performed with immunoSEQ multiplex PCR; in TCRdb, only in-frame clones are kept and a portion is missing. This repertoire shows roughly 99,000 clones, under 95% found once; its top ten account for around 20%. The TCR originated in an adult in good health. The starting material was peripheral blood, obtained on day 0 of AZD1222 vaccination.

The CDR3, as DNA: TGCGCCAGCAGCTCCGGACCCTCACCCCTCTACGAGCAGTACTTC. Its protein is CASSSGPSPLYEQYF. J is TRBJ2-7 and V is TRBV4-1; D is uncertain. Trimming removed 5 bases from V and 3 bases from J, with 17 bases in between. The CDR3 runs to 15 residues. Germline V gives CDR1 MGHRA, CDR2 YSYEKL.